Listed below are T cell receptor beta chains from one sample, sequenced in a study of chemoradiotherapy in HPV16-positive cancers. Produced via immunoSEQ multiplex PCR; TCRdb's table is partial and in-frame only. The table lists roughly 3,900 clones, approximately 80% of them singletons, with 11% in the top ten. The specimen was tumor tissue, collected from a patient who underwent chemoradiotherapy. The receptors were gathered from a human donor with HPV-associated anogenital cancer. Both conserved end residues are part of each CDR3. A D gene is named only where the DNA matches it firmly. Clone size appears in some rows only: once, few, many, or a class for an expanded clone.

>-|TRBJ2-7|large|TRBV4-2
CASSRDSYEQYF
TGTGCCAGCAGCCGAGACAGCTACGAGCAGTACTTC
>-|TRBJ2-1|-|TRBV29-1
CSVEEASKGNNEQFF
TGCAGCGTTGAAGAGGCTAGCAAGGGAAACAATGAGCAGTTCTTC
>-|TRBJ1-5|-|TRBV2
CASSEGAAGRQPQHF
TGTGCCAGCAGTGAAGGGGCCGCGGGGCGGCAGCCCCAGCATTTT
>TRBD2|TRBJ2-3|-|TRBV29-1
CSVGGLAGSTDTQYF
TGCAGCGTTGGAGGCCTAGCGGGAAGCACAGATACGCAGTATTTT
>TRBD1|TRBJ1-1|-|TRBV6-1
CASSESFRQGNMNTEAFF
TGTGCCAGCAGTGAATCTTTCCGACAGGGCAACATGAACACTGAAGCTTTCTTT
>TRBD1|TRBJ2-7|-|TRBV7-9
CASSSGTVGSEQYF
TGTGCCAGCAGCTCCGGGACAGTTGGCTCCGAGCAGTACTTC
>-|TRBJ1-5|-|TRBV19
CASSIREGQPQHF
TGTGCCAGTAGTATCAGAGAGGGTCAGCCCCAGCATTTT
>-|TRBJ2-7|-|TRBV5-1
CASSLLSWTVSNEQYF
TGCGCCAGCAGCTTGCTTTCTTGGACCGTTTCAAACGAGCAGTACTTC
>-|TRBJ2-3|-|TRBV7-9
CASSLGTVGADTQYF
TGTGCCAGCAGCTTAGGGACAGTAGGGGCAGATACGCAGTATTTT
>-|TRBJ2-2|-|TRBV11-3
CASSLQGKITGELFF
TGTGCCAGCAGCTTACAGGGAAAGATTACCGGGGAGCTGTTTTTT
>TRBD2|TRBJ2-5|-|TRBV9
CASSARAGGAETQYF
TGTGCCAGCAGCGCCAGAGCGGGAGGTGCTGAGACCCAGTACTTC
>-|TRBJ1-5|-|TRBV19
CASSIESGILNQPQHF
TGTGCCAGTAGTATAGAGAGCGGGATCCTCAATCAGCCCCAGCATTTT
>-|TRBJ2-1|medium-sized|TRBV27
CASSLSSGTNEQFF
TGTGCCAGCAGTTTATCAAGCGGTACCAATGAGCAGTTCTTC
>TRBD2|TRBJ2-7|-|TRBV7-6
CASSSTSGGSYEQYF
TGTGCCAGCAGCTCAACTAGCGGCGGCTCCTACGAGCAGTACTTC
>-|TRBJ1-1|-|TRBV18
CASSPPGGARTEAFF
TGTGCCAGCTCACCACCAGGGGGGGCGAGAACTGAAGCTTTCTTT
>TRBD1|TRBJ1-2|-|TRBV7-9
CASSLDGKGQGFGYTF
TGTGCCAGCAGCTTAGACGGGAAGGGACAGGGATTTGGCTACACCTTC
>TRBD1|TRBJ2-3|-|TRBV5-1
CASSPNRGLTDTQYF
TGCGCCAGCAGCCCAAACAGGGGGCTGACAGATACGCAGTATTTT
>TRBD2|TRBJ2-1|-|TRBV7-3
CASALAGGPEEEQFF
TGTGCGTCCGCCCTAGCGGGGGGGCCTGAGGAAGAGCAGTTCTTC
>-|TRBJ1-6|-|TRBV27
CASSFAANNSPLHF
TGTGCCAGCAGTTTCGCGGCGAATAATTCACCCCTCCACTTT
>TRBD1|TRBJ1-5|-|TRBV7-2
CASSLQGAGNQPQHF
TGTGCCAGCAGCTTACAGGGGGCTGGCAATCAGCCCCAGCATTTT
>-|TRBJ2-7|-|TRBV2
CASSPESLGYEQYF
TGTGCCAGCAGTCCGGAGTCTCTAGGCTACGAGCAGTACTTC
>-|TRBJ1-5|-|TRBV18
CASSPPGQPQHF
TGTGCCAGCTCACCACCGGGGCAGCCCCAGCATTTT
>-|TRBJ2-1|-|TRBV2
CASSKQGTPPYNEQFF
TGTGCCAGCAGCAAACAGGGTACTCCTCCCTACAATGAGCAGTTCTTC
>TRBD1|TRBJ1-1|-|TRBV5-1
CASSLGAGGFPTEAFF
TGCGCCAGCAGCTTGGGAGCAGGGGGTTTTCCCACTGAAGCTTTCTTT